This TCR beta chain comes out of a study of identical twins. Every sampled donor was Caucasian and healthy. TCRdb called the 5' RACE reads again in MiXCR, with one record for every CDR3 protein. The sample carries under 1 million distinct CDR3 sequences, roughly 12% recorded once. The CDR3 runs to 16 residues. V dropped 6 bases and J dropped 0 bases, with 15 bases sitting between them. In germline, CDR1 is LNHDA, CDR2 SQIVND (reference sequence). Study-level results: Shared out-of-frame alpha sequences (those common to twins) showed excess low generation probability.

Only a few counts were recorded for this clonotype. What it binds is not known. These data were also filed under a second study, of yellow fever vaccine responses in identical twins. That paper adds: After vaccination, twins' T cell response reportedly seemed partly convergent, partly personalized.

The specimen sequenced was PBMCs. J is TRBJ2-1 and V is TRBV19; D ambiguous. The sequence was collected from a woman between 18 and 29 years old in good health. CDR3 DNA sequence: TGTGCCAGTAGGGAATTTGACTCCAGCTCCTACAATGAGCAGTTCTTC. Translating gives CASREFDSSSYNEQFF.